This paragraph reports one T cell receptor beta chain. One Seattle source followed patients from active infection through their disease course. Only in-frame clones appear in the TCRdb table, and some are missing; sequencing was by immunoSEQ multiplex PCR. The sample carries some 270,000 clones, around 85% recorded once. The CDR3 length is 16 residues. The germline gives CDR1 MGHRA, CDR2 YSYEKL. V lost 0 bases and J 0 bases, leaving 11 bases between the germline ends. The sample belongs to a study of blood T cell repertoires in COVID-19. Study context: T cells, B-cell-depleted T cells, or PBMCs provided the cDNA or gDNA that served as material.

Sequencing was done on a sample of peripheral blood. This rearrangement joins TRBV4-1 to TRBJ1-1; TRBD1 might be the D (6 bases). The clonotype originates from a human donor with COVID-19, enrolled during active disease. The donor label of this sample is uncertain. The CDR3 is CASSQDLGGMNTEAFF. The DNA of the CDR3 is TGCGCCAGCAGCCAAGATCTTGGGGGCATGAACACTGAAGCTTTCTTT.